This T cell receptor (beta chain) was observed in a study of OX40 agonist ivuxolimab in advanced cancers. Broader study findings: Researchers report that CD8+ T cells had, on average, more expanded clones than CD4+. Among the lowest peripheral clonal expansion occurred in 0.1-3.0 mg/kg partial responders.

The CDR3 covers 12 residues. Germline CDR1 reads SGHVS; CDR2 reads FQNEAQ. V was trimmed by 3 bases and J by 7 bases, leaving 9 bases between them. On this clone itself: The antigen is undetermined.

Generated by immunoSEQ multiplex PCR, the TCRdb table keeps only in-frame clones and is missing some. In the table there are about 52,000 clones, approximately 86% of which are singletons. The clonotype was recovered from an adult with an advanced solid tumor such as melanoma, head and neck, liver or kidney cancer. The sample here was CD4+ or CD8+ T cells sorted from blood, taken in a trial of the OX40 agonist ivuxolimab. This chain joins TRBV7-8 and TRBJ1-1, with no clear D. In DNA, the CDR3 is TGTGCCAGCAGCTTCCCCCAAGGTGAAGCTTTCTTT. Its protein is CASSFPQGEAFF.